This T cell receptor beta chain was sequenced during a study of shared clonotypes between healthy human individuals. Deletions cut 0 bases from V and 0 bases from J, with 9 bases between. Germline loops: CDR1 SGHRS, CDR2 YFSETQ. The CDR3 spans 16 residues. Worth noting for this clone: Other DNA sequences of this sample code for an identical CDR3.

Healthy and HIV-negative, the adult donors had no recent acute infections or vaccinations. In the original analysis: ImmunoSEQ sequences covered only the junction and lacked quality scores; filtering therefore differed. The repertoire was sequenced with immunoSEQ multiplex PCR; TCRdb's copy has only in-frame clones and lacks some. That table gives V, J and clone size, and the DNA gave D and trimming. This sample has roughly 2.2 million clones; roughly 93% occur once, and the top ten carry about 0.41%. The chain is built from TRBV5-1 and TRBJ2-2; D might be TRBD1 (7 bases). This sequence originates from a man younger than 35 in good health. Some clones in this sample may be carry-over from other donors' samples. Sequenced input: naive CD4+ T cells from PBMCs. This sample's subset: CD45RA+ positively selected. The CDR3: CASSLGGTANTGELFF. The DNA of the CDR3 is TGCGCCAGCAGCTTGGGCGGGACAGCGAACACCGGGGAGCTGTTTTTT.